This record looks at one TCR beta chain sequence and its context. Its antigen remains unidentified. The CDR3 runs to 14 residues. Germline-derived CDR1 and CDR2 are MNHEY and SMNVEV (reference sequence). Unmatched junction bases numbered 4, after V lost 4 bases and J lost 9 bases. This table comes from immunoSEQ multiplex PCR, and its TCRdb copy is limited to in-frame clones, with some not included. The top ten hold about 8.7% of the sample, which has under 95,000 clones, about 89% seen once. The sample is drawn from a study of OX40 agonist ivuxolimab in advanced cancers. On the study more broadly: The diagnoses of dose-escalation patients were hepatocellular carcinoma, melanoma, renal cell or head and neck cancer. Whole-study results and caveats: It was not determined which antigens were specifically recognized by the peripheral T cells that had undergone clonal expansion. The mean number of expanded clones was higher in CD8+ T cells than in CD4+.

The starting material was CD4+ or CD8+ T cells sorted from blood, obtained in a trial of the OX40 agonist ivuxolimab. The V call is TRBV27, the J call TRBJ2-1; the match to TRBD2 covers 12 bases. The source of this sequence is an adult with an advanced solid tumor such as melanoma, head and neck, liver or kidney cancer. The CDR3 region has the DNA TGTGCCAGCAGTTCTAGCGGGAGGGGCGGTGAGCAGTTCTTC. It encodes CASSSSGRGGEQFF.